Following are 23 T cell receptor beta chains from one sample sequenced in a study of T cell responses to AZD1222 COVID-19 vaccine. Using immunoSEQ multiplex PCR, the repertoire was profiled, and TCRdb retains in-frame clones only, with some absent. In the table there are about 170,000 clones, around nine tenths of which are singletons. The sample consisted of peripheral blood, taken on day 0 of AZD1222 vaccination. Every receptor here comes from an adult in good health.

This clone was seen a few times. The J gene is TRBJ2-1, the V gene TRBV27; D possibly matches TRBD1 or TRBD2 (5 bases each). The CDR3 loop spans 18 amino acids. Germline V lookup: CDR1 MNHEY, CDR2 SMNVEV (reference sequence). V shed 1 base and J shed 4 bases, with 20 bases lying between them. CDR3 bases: TGTGCCAGCAGTTTATGGGGGTTGGGTAGAGGCGGTTACAATGAGCAGTTCTTC. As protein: CASSLWGLGRGGYNEQFF.

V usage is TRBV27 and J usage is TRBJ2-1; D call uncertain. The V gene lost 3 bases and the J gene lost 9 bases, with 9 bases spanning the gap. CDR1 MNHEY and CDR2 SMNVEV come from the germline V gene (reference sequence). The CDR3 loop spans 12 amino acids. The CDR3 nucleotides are TGTGCCAGCAGTTTTTCACACACTGAGCAGTTCTTC. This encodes CASSFSHTEQFF.

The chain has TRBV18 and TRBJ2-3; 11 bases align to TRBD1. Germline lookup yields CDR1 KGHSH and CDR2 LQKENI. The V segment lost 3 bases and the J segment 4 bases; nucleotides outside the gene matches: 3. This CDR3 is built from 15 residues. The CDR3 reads CASSPGQGVADTQYF. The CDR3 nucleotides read TGTGCCAGCTCACCGGGACAGGGGGTCGCAGATACGCAGTATTTT.

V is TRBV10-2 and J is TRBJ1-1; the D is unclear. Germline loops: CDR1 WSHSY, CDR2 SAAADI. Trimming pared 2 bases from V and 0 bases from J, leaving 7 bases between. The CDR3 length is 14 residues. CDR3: CASSETAMNTEAFF. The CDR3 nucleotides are TGCGCCAGCAGTGAGACAGCCATGAACACTGAAGCTTTCTTT.

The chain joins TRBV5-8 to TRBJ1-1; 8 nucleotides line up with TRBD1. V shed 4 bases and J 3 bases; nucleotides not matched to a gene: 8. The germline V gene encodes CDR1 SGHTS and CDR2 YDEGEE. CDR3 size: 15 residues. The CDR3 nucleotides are TGTGCCAGCAGCCTCTTTGGGACAGGAGACACTGAAGCTTTCTTT. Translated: CASSLFGTGDTEAFF.

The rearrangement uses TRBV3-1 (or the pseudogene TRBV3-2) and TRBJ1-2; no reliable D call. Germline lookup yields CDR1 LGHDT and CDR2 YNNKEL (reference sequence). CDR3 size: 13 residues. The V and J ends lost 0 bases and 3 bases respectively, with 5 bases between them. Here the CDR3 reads CASSQEAHYGYTF. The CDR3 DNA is TGTGCCAGCAGCCAAGAGGCACACTATGGCTACACCTTC.

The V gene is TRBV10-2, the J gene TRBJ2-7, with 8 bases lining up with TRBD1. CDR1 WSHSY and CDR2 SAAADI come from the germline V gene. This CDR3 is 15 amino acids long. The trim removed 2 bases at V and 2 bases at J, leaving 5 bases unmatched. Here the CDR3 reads CASSEPRTGTYEQYF. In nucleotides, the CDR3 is TGCGCCAGCAGTGAGCCCCGGACAGGGACCTACGAGCAGTACTTC.

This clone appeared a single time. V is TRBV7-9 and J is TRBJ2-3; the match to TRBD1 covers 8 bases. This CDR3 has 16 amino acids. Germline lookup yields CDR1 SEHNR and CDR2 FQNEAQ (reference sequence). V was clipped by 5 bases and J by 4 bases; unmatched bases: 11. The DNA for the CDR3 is TGTGCCAGCAGCCCGAGTCGGGGACAGGTATCAGATACGCAGTATTTT. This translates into CASSPSRGQVSDTQYF.

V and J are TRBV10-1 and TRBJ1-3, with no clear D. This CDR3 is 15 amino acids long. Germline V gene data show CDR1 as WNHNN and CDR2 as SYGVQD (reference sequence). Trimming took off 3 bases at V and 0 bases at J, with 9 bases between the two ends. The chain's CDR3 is CASSEDGISGNTIYF. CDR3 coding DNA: TGCGCCAGCAGTGAAGACGGAATCTCTGGAAACACCATATATTTT.

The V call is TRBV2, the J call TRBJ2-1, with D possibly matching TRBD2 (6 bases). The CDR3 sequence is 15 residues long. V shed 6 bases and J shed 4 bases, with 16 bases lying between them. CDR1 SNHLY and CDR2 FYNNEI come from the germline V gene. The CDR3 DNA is TGTGCCAGCAGCCACCGACGGGGGTTATACAATGAGCAGTTCTTC. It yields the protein CASSHRRGLYNEQFF.

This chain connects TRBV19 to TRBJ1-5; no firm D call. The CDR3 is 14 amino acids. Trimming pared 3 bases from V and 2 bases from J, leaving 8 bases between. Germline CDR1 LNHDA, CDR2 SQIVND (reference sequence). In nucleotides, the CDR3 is TGTGCCAGTAGTATTTTATTAGGCAATCAGCCCCAGCATTTT. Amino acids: CASSILLGNQPQHF.

The CDR3 DNA reads as TGTGCCAGCAGCCAAGTAGGCAGGGGGCGCGACTATGGCTACACCTTC. Translating it yields CASSQVGRGRDYGYTF. The rearrangement links TRBV3-1 (or the pseudogene TRBV3-2) to TRBJ1-2; TRBD1 matches 8 bases. Per germline, CDR1 LGHDT and CDR2 YNNKEL (reference sequence). The CDR3 covers 16 residues. V gave up 1 base and J gave up 3 bases; unmatched junction bases: 7.

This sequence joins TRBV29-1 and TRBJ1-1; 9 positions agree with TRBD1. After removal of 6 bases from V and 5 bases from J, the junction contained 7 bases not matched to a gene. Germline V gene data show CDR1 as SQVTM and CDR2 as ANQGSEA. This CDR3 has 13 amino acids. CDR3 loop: CSVGQGQGTEAFF. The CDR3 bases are TGCAGCGTCGGACAGGGGCAGGGTACTGAAGCTTTCTTT.

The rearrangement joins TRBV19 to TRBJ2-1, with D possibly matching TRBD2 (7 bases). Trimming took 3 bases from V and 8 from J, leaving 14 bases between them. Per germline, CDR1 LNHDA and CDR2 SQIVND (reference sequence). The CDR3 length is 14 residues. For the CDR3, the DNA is TGTGCCAGTAGTATCGGCAGGGGAGGGGATGAGCAGTTCTTC. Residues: CASSIGRGGDEQFF.

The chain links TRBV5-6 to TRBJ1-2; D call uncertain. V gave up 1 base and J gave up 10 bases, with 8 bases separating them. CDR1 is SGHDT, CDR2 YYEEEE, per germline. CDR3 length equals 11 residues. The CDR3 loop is CASSLPRFYTF. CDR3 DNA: TGTGCCAGCAGCTTGCCCAGGTTCTACACCTTC. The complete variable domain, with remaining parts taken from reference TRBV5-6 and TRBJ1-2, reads DAGVTQSPTHLIKTRGQQVTLRCSPKSGHDTVSWYQQALGQGPQFIFQYYEEEERQRGNFPDRFSGHQFPNYSSELNVNALLLGDSALYLCASSLPRFYTFGSGTRLTVV.

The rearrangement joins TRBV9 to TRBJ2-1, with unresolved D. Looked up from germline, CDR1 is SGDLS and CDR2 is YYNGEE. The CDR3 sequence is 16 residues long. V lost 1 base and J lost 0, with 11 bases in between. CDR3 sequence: CASSVYAVASYNEQFF. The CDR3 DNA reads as TGTGCCAGCAGCGTATACGCTGTAGCCTCCTACAATGAGCAGTTCTTC.

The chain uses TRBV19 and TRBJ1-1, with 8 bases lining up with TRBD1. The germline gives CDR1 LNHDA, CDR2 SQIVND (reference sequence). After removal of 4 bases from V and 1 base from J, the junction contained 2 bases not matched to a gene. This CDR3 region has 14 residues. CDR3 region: CASSRQGRNTEAFF. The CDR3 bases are TGTGCCAGTAGTAGACAGGGGAGGAACACTGAAGCTTTCTTT.

CDR3 nucleotides: TGTGCCACCAGCAGGGGGGGGACAGACGAAACCCAAGAGCGTCTGGGAAATCAGCCCCAGCATTTT. This sequence encodes CATSRGGTDETQERLGNQPQHF. The chain recombines TRBV15 with TRBJ1-5, with 7 bases that match TRBD1. CDR3 size: 22 residues. In germline, CDR1 is LNHNV, CDR2 YYDKDF (reference sequence). V was pared by 3 bases and J by 4 bases, with 27 bases of the junction left unmatched.

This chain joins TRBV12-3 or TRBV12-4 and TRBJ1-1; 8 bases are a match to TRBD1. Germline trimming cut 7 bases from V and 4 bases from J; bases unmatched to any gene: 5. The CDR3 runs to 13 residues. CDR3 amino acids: CASTQGASTEAFF. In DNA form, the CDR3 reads TGTGCCAGCACCCAGGGGGCGAGCACTGAAGCTTTCTTT.

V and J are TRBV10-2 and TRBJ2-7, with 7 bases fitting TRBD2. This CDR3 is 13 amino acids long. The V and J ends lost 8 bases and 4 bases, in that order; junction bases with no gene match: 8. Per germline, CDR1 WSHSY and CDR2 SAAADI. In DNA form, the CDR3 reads TGCGCCAGCGGACTAGGGCCCTTATACGAGCAGTACTTC. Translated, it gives CASGLGPLYEQYF.

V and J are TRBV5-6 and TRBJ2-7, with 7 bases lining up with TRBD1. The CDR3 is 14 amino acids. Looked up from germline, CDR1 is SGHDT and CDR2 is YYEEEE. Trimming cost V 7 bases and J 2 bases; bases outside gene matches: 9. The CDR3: CASARQGPTYEQYF. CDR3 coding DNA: TGTGCCAGCGCCCGACAGGGTCCAACCTACGAGCAGTACTTC.

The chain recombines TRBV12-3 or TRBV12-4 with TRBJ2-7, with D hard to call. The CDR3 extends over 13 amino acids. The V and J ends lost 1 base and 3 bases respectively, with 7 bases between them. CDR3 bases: TGTGCCAGCAGTTTAGTAATGGGCTACGAGCAGTACTTC. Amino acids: CASSLVMGYEQYF.

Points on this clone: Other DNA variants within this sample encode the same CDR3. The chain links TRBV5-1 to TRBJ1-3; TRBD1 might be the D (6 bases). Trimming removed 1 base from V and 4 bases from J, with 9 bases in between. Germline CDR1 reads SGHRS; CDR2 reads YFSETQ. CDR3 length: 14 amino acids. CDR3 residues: CASSLTGSGNTIYF. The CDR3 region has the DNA TGCGCCAGCAGCTTGACAGGGTCCGGAAACACCATATATTTT. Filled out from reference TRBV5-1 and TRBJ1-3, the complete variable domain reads KAGVTQTPRYLIKTRGQQVTLSCSPISGHRSVSWYQQTPGQGLQFLFEYFSETQRNKGNFPGRFSGRQFSNSRSEMNVSTLELGDSALYLCASSLTGSGNTIYFGEGSWLTVV.